The 31 T cell receptor beta chains below all came from one sample that was sequenced in a study of T-cell memory formation after mild COVID-19. TCRdb reprocessed the 5' RACE reads via MiXCR and lists one record per CDR3 protein. This sample yields fewer than 600,000 distinct CDR3 sequences, of which less than 25% are seen a single time; 7.5% to 9.5% belongs to the top ten. The material sequenced was PBMCs or a T cell subset sorted from them (not recorded which). These receptors came from an adult woman who had mild COVID-19 (a few samples of this study predate the infection). Cell type and time point are not known.

This chain connects TRBV5-1 to TRBJ2-2, with 7 bases matching TRBD1. The CDR3 extends over 14 amino acids. The trim removed 0 bases at V and 8 bases at J, leaving 4 bases unmatched. CDR1 is SGHRS and CDR2 is YFSETQ in the germline V gene. The CDR3, as DNA: TGCGCCAGCAGCTTGGGACAGGGTGTTGGGGAGCTGTTTTTT. Amino acid sequence: CASSLGQGVGELFF.

This clonotype was counted many times. The chain employs TRBV2 and TRBJ2-1; the D gene is possibly TRBD1 (6 bases). Trimming took 0 bases from V and 4 from J, leaving 13 bases between them. Per the germline V gene, CDR1 is SNHLY and CDR2 is FYNNEI. The CDR3 runs to 16 residues. CDR3 sequence: CASSEAEGEAYNEQFF. CDR3 in DNA: TGTGCCAGCAGTGAAGCAGAGGGGGAAGCTTACAATGAGCAGTTCTTC.

This clonotype appeared a few times. The V and J genes are TRBV7-8 and TRBJ2-7; unclear D gene. The CDR3 is made up of 13 amino acids. Germline V lookup: CDR1 SGHVS, CDR2 FQNEAQ. Between the trimmed V and J ends, which lost 3 bases and 2 bases, there was a span of 8 bases. The CDR3 DNA sequence: TGTGCCAGCAGCTTTGGCAGAACCTACGAGCAGTACTTC. Translating gives CASSFGRTYEQYF.

V is TRBV29-1 and J is TRBJ2-1, with 8 bases fitting TRBD1. The V segment lost 7 bases and the J segment 3 bases; nucleotides outside the gene matches: 8. CDR1 and CDR2 from the germline V gene are SQVTM and ANQGSEA. This CDR3 spans 14 amino acids. The DNA for the CDR3 is TGCAGCGCACAGGACAGGGAATTCTACAATGAGCAGTTCTTC. Protein: CSAQDREFYNEQFF.

This clonotype showed up just a few times. V gene TRBV7-3 combines with J gene TRBJ2-5, with D unclear. The V gene lost 4 bases and the J gene lost 5 bases, with 14 bases spanning the gap. Germline V gene data show CDR1 as SGHTA and CDR2 as FQGTGA. CDR3 length equals 14 residues. The CDR3 protein is CASSSAGRAETQYF. CDR3 DNA: TGTGCCAGCAGCTCCGCAGGAAGGGCGGAGACCCAGTACTTC.

The chain carries TRBV9 and TRBJ2-3; TRBD1 agrees at 8 bases. The V and J ends lost 4 bases and 2 bases, in that order; junction bases with no gene match: 6. CDR3 length equals 15 residues. Germline V gene lookup returns CDR1 SGDLS and CDR2 YYNGEE. This chain's CDR3 is CASSPRQGYTDTQYF. The CDR3 coding sequence is TGTGCCAGCAGCCCGCGACAGGGGTACACAGATACGCAGTATTTT.

This clonotype was seen a few times. The J gene is TRBJ2-1, the V gene TRBV27; tentatively, D is TRBD2 (5 bases). This CDR3 contains 15 residues. V dropped 8 bases and J dropped 1 base, with 15 bases sitting between them. CDR1 MNHEY and CDR2 SMNVEV come from the germline V gene (reference sequence). CDR3 protein: CASALPGSSYNEQFF. CDR3 nucleotides: TGTGCCAGCGCCCTGCCGGGGTCTTCCTACAATGAGCAGTTCTTC.

This clonotype was seen a handful of times. The chain is built from TRBV5-5 and TRBJ2-7, with D unclear. Germline CDR1 reads SGHKS; CDR2 reads YYEKEE (reference sequence). The CDR3 length is 13 residues. Between the trimmed V and J ends, which lost 0 bases and 0 bases, there was a span of 4 bases. Here the CDR3 DNA reads TGTGCCAGCAGCTTGGAGCACTCCTACGAGCAGTACTTC. Protein: CASSLEHSYEQYF.

V gene TRBV6-6 combines with J gene TRBJ1-1; D may be TRBD1 (6 bases). Germline-derived CDR1 and CDR2 are MNHNY and SVGAGI (reference sequence). The CDR3 has 15 residues. Trimming pared 0 bases from V and 1 base from J, leaving 9 bases between. CDR3 sequence: CASSYSRGENTEAFF. The CDR3 bases are TGTGCCAGCAGTTACTCGAGGGGGGAGAACACTGAAGCTTTCTTT.

This chain uses TRBV3-1 with TRBJ1-2; 8 positions match TRBD1. This CDR3 has 16 residues. Germline trimming cut 4 bases from V and 3 bases from J; bases unmatched to any gene: 10. CDR1 and CDR2 from the germline V gene are LGHDT and YNNKEL (reference sequence). The CDR3 loop reads CASSLDRETPHYGYTF. The CDR3 region has the DNA TGTGCCAGCAGCCTGGACAGGGAGACCCCTCACTATGGCTACACCTTC. The full variable domain, with the rest looked up from reference TRBV3-1 and TRBJ1-2, is DTAVSQTPKYLVTQMGNDKSIKCEQNLGHDTMYWYKQDSKKFLKIMFSYNNKELIINETVPNRFSPKSPDKAHLNLHINSLELGDSAVYFCASSLDRETPHYGYTFGSGTRLTVV.

The rearrangement joins TRBV11-2 to TRBJ2-7; no definite D call. Germline CDR1 is SGHAT and CDR2 is FQNNGV. V was shortened by 7 bases and J by 3 bases, with 13 bases between the two germline ends. CDR3 length equals 13 residues. The CDR3 coding sequence is TGTGCCAGCACCCCAGGATGGGGCTACGAGCAGTACTTC. Translating it yields CASTPGWGYEQYF.

This clonotype has only a few counts. V gene TRBV5-5 combines with J gene TRBJ2-7; unclear D gene. V gave up 6 bases and J gave up 0 bases, with 13 bases separating them. The germline V gene has CDR1 SGHKS and CDR2 YYEKEE (reference sequence). The CDR3 has 14 residues. The CDR3 is CASTRPGGSYEQYF. As DNA, the CDR3 is TGTGCCAGCACCCGCCCTGGCGGCTCCTACGAGCAGTACTTC.

This clonotype was counted ten times or more. The rearrangement joins TRBV12-3 or TRBV12-4 to TRBJ2-1; D might be TRBD1 (6 bases). The CDR3 is 15 amino acids. V dropped 5 bases and J dropped 2 bases, with 13 bases sitting between them. CDR3 sequence reads: CASSPQGVPYNEQFF. CDR3 nucleotides: TGTGCCAGCAGTCCACAGGGAGTTCCCTACAATGAGCAGTTCTTC.

V is TRBV12-3 or TRBV12-4 and J is TRBJ2-7, with D possibly being TRBD2 (6 bases). Trimming stripped 6 bases from V and 5 bases from J, with 11 bases between. The CDR3 extends over 12 amino acids. The CDR3 protein is CASRSLAHEQYF. The DNA for the CDR3 is TGTGCCAGCAGGTCACTAGCCCACGAGCAGTACTTC.

This clonotype has only a few counts. The V and J genes are TRBV7-2 and TRBJ2-3; D perhaps matches TRBD2 (7 bases). The CDR3 has 19 amino acids. Trimming removed 0 bases at V and 2 bases at J, with 21 bases between. Germline V gene lookup returns CDR1 SGHTA and CDR2 FQGNSA. The CDR3: CASSLARERGLTTTDTQYF. The CDR3 DNA follows: TGTGCCAGCAGCTTAGCGCGGGAGAGGGGGTTAACTACCACAGATACGCAGTATTTT.

The chain couples TRBV5-1 to TRBJ2-3, with D hard to call. The germline V gene encodes CDR1 SGHRS and CDR2 YFSETQ. The CDR3 totals 16 residues. V was trimmed by 0 bases and J by 0 bases, leaving 11 bases between them. This CDR3 is CASSLVAFSSTDTQYF. DNA for the CDR3: TGCGCCAGCAGCTTGGTGGCTTTTTCTAGCACAGATACGCAGTATTTT.

The chain is built from TRBV5-1 and TRBJ2-1; a weak D match, TRBD1 (6 bases). The CDR3 is 15 amino acids. Between the trimmed V and J ends, which lost 0 bases and 5 bases, there was a span of 12 bases. The germline V gene has CDR1 SGHRS and CDR2 YFSETQ. This CDR3 reads CASSLDREMHNEQFF. The CDR3 DNA reads as TGCGCCAGCAGCTTGGACAGGGAAATGCACAATGAGCAGTTCTTC.

The chain uses TRBV24-1 and TRBJ2-2; the D is unclear. Germline lookup yields CDR1 KGHDR and CDR2 SFDVKD. V gave up 10 bases and J gave up 7 bases, with 12 bases separating them. This CDR3 region has 12 residues. In nucleotides, the CDR3 is TGTGCCACTTCACTCTCAGGCGGGGAGCTGTTTTTT. Amino acids: CATSLSGGELFF.

The chain carries TRBV5-1 and TRBJ1-1, with D perhaps matching TRBD1 (6 bases). Per germline, CDR1 SGHRS and CDR2 YFSETQ. The CDR3 covers 13 residues. The V and J ends lost 5 bases and 4 bases respectively, with 12 bases between them. The CDR3, as DNA: TGCGCCAGCAGACAGGGCTTGGGCACTGAAGCTTTCTTT. The encoded protein is CASRQGLGTEAFF.

In its sample, this clonotype was seen a few times. The chain links TRBV6-5 to TRBJ2-2; 10 bases are a match to TRBD1. The CDR3 has 15 amino acids. Germline CDR1 and CDR2: MNHEY and SVGAGI. The V and J ends lost 5 bases and 4 bases, in that order; junction bases with no gene match: 4. The CDR3 region has the DNA TGTGCCAGCAGTCCCCGGGACAGGGGCACCGGGGAGCTGTTTTTT. Its translation: CASSPRDRGTGELFF.

The chain employs TRBV5-1 and TRBJ2-5, with 7 bases identical to TRBD1. CDR1 is SGHRS and CDR2 is YFSETQ in the germline V gene. Trimming cost V 2 bases and J 10 bases; bases outside gene matches: 11. CDR3 length: 14 residues. Here the CDR3 reads CASSFVTGDEGQYF. As DNA, the CDR3 is TGCGCCAGCAGCTTCGTCACAGGGGATGAGGGCCAGTACTTC.

The CDR3 sequence is CSGGQAPNYGYTF. CDR3 sequence (DNA): TGCAGCGGAGGACAGGCACCTAACTATGGCTACACCTTC. The chain combines TRBV29-1 with TRBJ1-2; the match to TRBD1 covers 7 bases. J lost 0 bases, V lost 7 bases, and 5 bases had no gene match. CDR1 and CDR2 from the germline V gene are SQVTM and ANQGSEA. The CDR3 runs 13 residues.

This sequence joins TRBV14 and TRBJ2-7; 11 nucleotides align to TRBD2. Germline V lookup: CDR1 SGHDN, CDR2 FVKESK. The CDR3 is 15 amino acids. The trim removed 4 bases at V and 2 bases at J, leaving 4 bases unmatched. This chain's CDR3 is CASSPLTSGAYEQYF. In DNA form, the CDR3 reads TGTGCCAGCAGCCCTTTGACTAGCGGGGCCTACGAGCAGTACTTC.

V is TRBV9 and J is TRBJ2-5; D is unresolved. CDR3 length: 15 residues. The germline V gene has CDR1 SGDLS and CDR2 YYNGEE. V lost 3 bases and J lost 0, with 12 bases in between. The CDR3 reads CASSGTGGNQETQYF. The CDR3 DNA reads as TGTGCCAGCAGCGGAACCGGCGGTAACCAAGAGACCCAGTACTTC.

Only a few counts were recorded for this clonotype. This rearrangement joins TRBV7-9 to TRBJ2-6, with D possibly being TRBD1 (5 bases). The CDR3 spans 13 residues. The V and J ends lost 5 bases and 13 bases respectively, with 15 bases between them. The germline CDR1 and CDR2 sequences are SEHNR and FQNEAQ (reference sequence). The CDR3 DNA reads as TGTGCCAGCAGCCCAAGCCCGACAGAGGTCCTGACTTTC. This gives the protein CASSPSPTEVLTF. The whole variable domain, remainder taken from reference TRBV7-9 and TRBJ2-6, is DTGVSQNPRHKITKRGQNVTFRCDPISEHNRLYWYRQTLGQGPEFLTYFQNEAQLEKSRLLSDRFSAERPKGSFSTLEIQRTEQGDSAMYLCASSPSPTEVLTFGAGSRLTVL.

CDR3 sequence reads: CASSLEITGGNADQYF. CDR3 sequence (DNA): TGTGCCAGCAGCTTAGAGATCACAGGGGGAAACGCCGACCAGTACTTC. The V gene is TRBV7-9, the J gene TRBJ2-5; 8 bases align to TRBD1. V gave up 1 base and J gave up 10 bases; unmatched junction bases: 14. CDR1 and CDR2 from the germline V gene are SEHNR and FQNEAQ (reference sequence). The CDR3 is made up of 16 amino acids.

The V and J genes are TRBV5-1 and TRBJ1-1, with TRBD1 as a possible D gene (5 bases). Trimming took 0 bases from V and 4 from J, leaving 13 bases between them. Germline V gene data show CDR1 as SGHRS and CDR2 as YFSETQ. The CDR3 contains 15 residues. The CDR3 coding sequence is TGCGCCAGCAGCTTGGCTCCAGGGCCGGGCACTGAAGCTTTCTTT. This sequence encodes CASSLAPGPGTEAFF. The whole variable domain, filled in from reference TRBV5-1 and TRBJ1-1, reads KAGVTQTPRYLIKTRGQQVTLSCSPISGHRSVSWYQQTPGQGLQFLFEYFSETQRNKGNFPGRFSGRQFSNSRSEMNVSTLELGDSALYLCASSLAPGPGTEAFFGQGTRLTVV.

This chain joins TRBV3-1 and TRBJ1-2, with TRBD1 identical over 9 bases. This CDR3 region has 14 residues. V gave up 5 bases and J gave up 7 bases; unmatched junction bases: 8. The germline gives CDR1 LGHDT, CDR2 YNNKEL (reference sequence). DNA for the CDR3: TGTGCCAGCAGCTCTCTACAGGGGGCCTCTGGCTACACCTTC. Translation gives CASSSLQGASGYTF.

A few counts support this clonotype. This sequence joins TRBV29-1 and TRBJ2-7, with 8 bases identical to TRBD2. With V trimmed by 7 bases and J by 5 bases, 7 bases remained unmatched. The germline V gene has CDR1 SQVTM and CDR2 ANQGSEA. The CDR3 loop spans 12 amino acids. The CDR3 is CSAVRGGDEQYF. As DNA, the CDR3 is TGCAGCGCCGTACGGGGGGGCGACGAGCAGTACTTC.

The V gene is TRBV5-1, the J gene TRBJ2-3; TRBD1 aligns across 8 bases. V trimming: 3 bases; J trimming: 1 base; junction bases outside the gene matches: 10. The CDR3 runs to 17 residues. In germline, CDR1 is SGHRS, CDR2 YFSETQ. This chain's CDR3 is CASSSRGTGQRTDTQYF. The DNA of the CDR3 is TGCGCCAGCAGCTCTAGGGGGACAGGACAACGCACAGATACGCAGTATTTT.

This clonotype was seen only a few times. V and J are TRBV5-1 and TRBJ2-1, with 9 bases lining up with TRBD2. The CDR3 consists of 16 residues. CDR1 is SGHRS and CDR2 is YFSETQ in the germline V gene. V dropped 2 bases and J dropped 2; count of bases not matched to a gene: 5. The CDR3, as DNA: TGCGCCAGCAGCTTTGGTAGCGGGGGCCCCTACAATGAGCAGTTCTTC. Translation: CASSFGSGGPYNEQFF.